Below are 26 T cell receptor beta chains sequenced from a single sample in a study of Graves' ophthalmopathy and Graves' hyperthyroidism. Beta-chain TCR CDR3 regions were amplified from RNA transcripts. Investigators did first-round RT-PCR with HTBI primers, then second-round multiplex PCR. One entry per CDR3 protein, called by TCRdb with MiXCR from the multiplex PCR reads. The sample records about 340,000 distinct CDR3 sequences, 17% being singletons. The sequenced material came from peripheral blood. The receptor source for this set is an adult man with Graves' ophthalmopathy.

The sample holds one count of this clonotype. J is TRBJ2-7 and V is TRBV28, with D maybe TRBD2 (7 bases). This CDR3 is built from 13 residues. Looked up from germline, CDR1 is MDHEN and CDR2 is SYDVKM. V lost 7 bases and J lost 5, with 15 bases in between. CDR3 region: CASTQGGVDEQYF. In DNA form, the CDR3 reads TGTGCCAGCACCCAAGGGGGGGTTGACGAGCAGTACTTC. Looking up the rest from reference TRBV28 and TRBJ2-7 gives the full variable domain: DVKVTQSSRYLVKRTGEKVFLECVQDMDHENMFWYRQDPGLGLRLIYFSYDVKMKEKGDIPEGYSVSREKKERFSLILESASTNQTSMYLCASTQGGVDEQYFGPGTRLTVT.

This clonotype has at least ten counts. This rearrangement joins TRBV27 to TRBJ1-2; a weak D match, TRBD1 (6 bases). Trimming removed 6 bases from V and 5 bases from J, with 16 bases in between. The CDR3 spans 14 residues. CDR1 is MNHEY, CDR2 SMNVEV, per germline (reference sequence). Written as DNA, the CDR3 is TGTGCCAGCAGCCGCAGGACAGAGTCTTATGGCTACACCTTC. Amino acid sequence: CASSRRTESYGYTF.

The sample holds many counts of this clonotype. The chain carries TRBV27 and TRBJ1-5, with D possibly matching TRBD1 (5 bases). Trimming removed 8 bases at V and 6 bases at J, with 11 bases between. Germline V gene sequence: CDR1 MNHEY, CDR2 SMNVEV (reference sequence). This CDR3 has 12 amino acids. The CDR3 sequence: CASQSGGQPQHF. CDR3 in DNA: TGTGCCAGCCAAAGCGGGGGTCAGCCCCAGCATTTT.

In its sample, this clonotype was seen many times. The CDR3 reads CASSFGRPADGNTIYF. CDR3 nucleotides: TGTGCCAGTAGCTTTGGGCGTCCGGCGGATGGAAACACCATATATTTT. The V gene is TRBV19, the J gene TRBJ1-3, with D unresolved. The CDR3 has 16 residues. V lost 6 bases to trimming and J lost 3 bases, with 18 bases between them. Germline-derived CDR1 and CDR2 are LNHDA and SQIVND (reference sequence).

In this sample, this clonotype turned up many times. The rearrangement uses TRBV28 and TRBJ1-2; D is uncertain. V was shortened by 5 bases and J by 1 base, with 5 bases between the two germline ends. The CDR3 length is 12 residues. CDR1 MDHEN and CDR2 SYDVKM come from the germline V gene. The CDR3 DNA sequence: TGTGCCAGCAGTCTCCGTAACTATGGCTACACCTTC. Its protein product is CASSLRNYGYTF.

This clonotype appeared many times. V usage is TRBV28 and J usage is TRBJ2-7; the D gene could be TRBD1 or TRBD2 (7 bases each). V lost 5 bases and J 1 base, leaving 15 bases between the germline ends. The CDR3 extends over 15 amino acids. The germline gives CDR1 MDHEN, CDR2 SYDVKM. For the CDR3, the DNA is TGTGCCAGCAGTGCGACAGGGAGGGTATCCTACGAGCAGTACTTC. Its translation: CASSATGRVSYEQYF.

This clonotype was detected ten times or more. CDR3 DNA sequence: TGTGCCTGGAAATGGGCTAGTTCTCCCGGGGAGCTGTTTTTT. It is translated as CAWKWASSPGELFF. V and J are TRBV30 and TRBJ2-2, with D unresolved. With 4 bases removed from V and 6 bases from J, the gap between germline ends came to 15 bases. The CDR3 has 14 amino acids. Germline V CDR1 and CDR2: GTSNPN, SVGIG (reference sequence).

This clonotype was observed many times. This chain links TRBV30 with TRBJ2-5, with D unclear. The CDR3 spans 13 residues. V was clipped by 0 bases and J by 4 bases, with 9 bases between them. Germline CDR1 reads GTSNPN; CDR2 reads SVGIG (reference sequence). The CDR3 DNA sequence: TGTGCCTGGAGTGTATACGTGAGAGAGACCCAGTACTTC. Protein: CAWSVYVRETQYF.

This clonotype was recorded at least ten times. This chain uses TRBV19 with TRBJ2-2; no clear D. The V and J ends lost 7 bases and 1 base respectively, with 10 bases between them. CDR3 size: 14 residues. CDR1 and CDR2 from the germline V gene are LNHDA and SQIVND (reference sequence). The CDR3 reads CASNLLENTGELFF. The CDR3 DNA reads TGTGCCAGTAATTTACTCGAGAACACCGGGGAGCTGTTTTTT.

This clonotype has just a few counts. The V and J genes are TRBV20-1 and TRBJ1-6; a weak D match, TRBD1 (6 bases). CDR3 length: 13 residues. With 3 bases removed from V and 14 bases from J, the gap between germline ends came to 17 bases. CDR1 and CDR2 (germline): DFQATT, SNEGSKA (reference sequence). The CDR3 nucleotides read TGCAGTGCTAGCATGGGACACCAGTCGGCCCTCCACTTT. It codes for CSASMGHQSALHF.

This clonotype was seen repeatedly, ten times or more. An end of the junction does not agree with germline; a read error may underlie this. The chain has TRBV12-3 or TRBV12-4 and TRBJ2-5; tentative D call: TRBD2 (6 bases). The CDR3 is 14 amino acids. For the CDR3, the DNA is TGTGCCAGCAGCTTAGCGAGCGGGCAAGAGACCCAGTACTTC. Protein sequence: CASSLASGQETQYF.

Many counts were recorded for this clonotype. The chain carries TRBV5-1 and TRBJ2-7; TRBD2 matches 7 bases. The CDR3 is 16 amino acids. CDR1 is SGHRS, CDR2 YFSETQ, per germline. V was pared by 4 bases and J by 0 bases, with 10 bases of the junction left unmatched. The CDR3 sequence: CASSGGEADFSYEQYF. The CDR3, as DNA: TGCGCCAGCAGCGGGGGGGAGGCGGACTTCTCCTACGAGCAGTACTTC.

This clonotype has more than one count but fewer than ten. The chain couples TRBV4-1 to TRBJ1-1; D perhaps matches TRBD1 (6 bases). Germline V gives CDR1 MGHRA, CDR2 YSYEKL. The CDR3 runs 19 residues. With 1 base removed from V and 0 bases from J, the gap between germline ends came to 21 bases. The CDR3 DNA follows: TGCGCCAGCAGCCAAGTTTACCTACAGGGCCCCTTAATGAACACTGAAGCTTTCTTT. As protein: CASSQVYLQGPLMNTEAFF.

This clonotype showed up many times. The rearrangement joins TRBV28 to TRBJ2-5; D gene unclear. The CDR3 loop spans 14 amino acids. Trimming left V 4 bases short and J 3 bases short, with 12 bases between. Looked up from germline, CDR1 is MDHEN and CDR2 is SYDVKM. CDR3 in DNA: TGTGCCAGCAGTTCCTCGGCCATAGAAGAGACCCAGTACTTC. Residues: CASSSSAIEETQYF.

V usage is TRBV28 and J usage is TRBJ1-6, with a possible D match to TRBD1 (6 bases). This CDR3 is 17 amino acids long. Germline V gives CDR1 MDHEN, CDR2 SYDVKM. V lost 7 bases and J lost 0, with 16 bases in between. The CDR3: CASTTGTPISYNSPLHF. For the CDR3, the DNA is TGTGCCAGCACGACCGGGACACCTATCTCCTATAATTCACCCCTCCACTTT.

This clonotype was seen a single time. CDR3 region: CASSSTTPTGWHEQYF. The CDR3 nucleotides are TGTGCCAGCAGTTCCACCACCCCGACAGGGTGGCACGAGCAGTACTTC. The chain uses TRBV12-3 or TRBV12-4 and TRBJ2-7, with TRBD1 matching 7 bases. The CDR3 runs 16 residues. V was pared by 4 bases and J by 5 bases, with 14 bases of the junction left unmatched.

This clonotype has ten or more counts. The rearrangement links TRBV6-1 to TRBJ2-7; maybe TRBD1 (8 bases). Per the germline V gene, CDR1 is MNHNS and CDR2 is SASEGT. This CDR3 contains 13 residues. Trimming stripped 6 bases from V and 6 bases from J, with 15 bases between. The CDR3 sequence is CASRATGGVEQYF. The CDR3 DNA reads as TGTGCCAGCAGGGCTACAGGGGGGGTCGAGCAGTACTTC.

This clonotype was counted at least ten times. The chain employs TRBV12-3 or TRBV12-4 and TRBJ1-5; tentatively, D is TRBD1 (5 bases). V was clipped by 7 bases and J by 6 bases, with 13 bases between them. The CDR3 sequence is 13 residues long. The CDR3 spells CASTLRGSQPQHF. Here the CDR3 DNA reads TGTGCCAGCACCCTGAGGGGTTCTCAGCCCCAGCATTTT.

This clonotype was recorded at least ten times. One junction end does not reproduce the germline sequence, and a read error may be involved. The genes are TRBV12-3 or TRBV12-4 and TRBJ1-1; the match to TRBD1 covers 7 bases. This CDR3 has 15 amino acids. The chain's CDR3 is CVSSIRQGWNTEAFF. The CDR3 DNA reads as TGTGTCAGCAGTATTCGACAGGGATGGAACACTGAAGCTTTCTTT.

This clonotype appeared many times. J is TRBJ1-5 and V is TRBV20-1; 10 bases are a match to TRBD1. Losses at the gene ends were 5 bases for V and 6 bases for J; bases not matched to a gene: 4. The germline V gene encodes CDR1 DFQATT and CDR2 SNEGSKA (reference sequence). CDR3 size: 13 residues. The CDR3 sequence: CSALRTGGQPQHF. The CDR3 DNA follows: TGCAGTGCTCTCCGGACAGGGGGTCAGCCCCAGCATTTT.

This clonotype was seen ten or more times. The rearrangement uses TRBV19 and TRBJ1-2; D not certain. This CDR3 is 14 amino acids long. V was pared by 1 base and J by 6 bases, with 12 bases between. Germline assignment: CDR1 LNHDA and CDR2 SQIVND (reference sequence). CDR3 amino acids: CASSIVNQLDGYTF. CDR3 bases: TGTGCCAGTAGTATAGTGAACCAGTTGGATGGCTACACCTTC.

This clonotype was recorded many times. The junction and the germline gene differ at one end; a read error may be behind it. The chain joins TRBV29-1 to TRBJ2-4; D assignment may be TRBD1 or TRBD2 (5 bases each). Germline assignment: CDR1 SQVTM and CDR2 ANQGSEA. This CDR3 contains 11 residues. Here the CDR3 reads CSVQNGGGPFF. The CDR3 nucleotides read TGCAGCGTTCAGAATGGTGGGGGACCGTTCTTC.

This clonotype was picked up one time. The chain uses TRBV15 and TRBJ2-5, with unresolved D. The CDR3 runs 14 residues. The V gene lost 1 base and the J gene lost 4 bases, with 10 bases spanning the gap. CDR1 and CDR2 from the germline V gene are LNHNV and YYDKDF (reference sequence). The DNA of the CDR3 is TGTGCCACCAGCAGAGCACAAAGTTTAGAGACCCAGTACTTC. This encodes CATSRAQSLETQYF.

This clonotype was seen repeatedly, ten times or more. The chain couples TRBV2 to TRBJ2-5; 15 bases line up with TRBD2. Germline loops: CDR1 SNHLY, CDR2 FYNNEI. Trimming cost V 4 bases and J 3 bases; bases outside gene matches: 3. CDR3 length: 16 amino acids. CDR3 amino acids: CASSAGLAGGEETQYF. DNA for the CDR3: TGTGCCAGCAGTGCAGGACTAGCGGGAGGGGAAGAGACCCAGTACTTC. Supplemented by reference TRBV2 and TRBJ2-5, the full variable domain reads EPEVTQTPSHQVTQMGQEVILRCVPISNHLYFYWYRQILGQKVEFLVSFYNNEISEKSEIFDDQFSVERPDGSNFTLKIRSTKLEDSAMYFCASSAGLAGGEETQYFGPGTRLLVL.

This clonotype has ten or more counts. V and J are TRBV10-3 and TRBJ1-6, with D unclear. Per germline, CDR1 ENHRY and CDR2 SYGVKD. The CDR3 sequence is 13 residues long. V lost 0 bases to trimming and J lost 4 bases, with 1 base between them. Written as DNA, the CDR3 is TGTGCCATCAGTGAGTCGTATAATTCACCCCTCCACTTT. Protein product: CAISESYNSPLHF.

This clonotype was seen a few times. The rearrangement uses TRBV15 and TRBJ2-4, with D unresolved. Germline lookup yields CDR1 LNHNV and CDR2 YYDKDF (reference sequence). The length of the CDR3 is 15 residues. Trimming stripped 0 bases from V and 0 bases from J, with 6 bases between. DNA of the CDR3: TGTGCCACCAGCAGAGATTTGGGAGCCAAAAACATTCAGTACTTC. Translation: CATSRDLGAKNIQYF.